A single sample is the source of the 16 T cell receptor beta chains below, sequenced in a study of control samples from healthy donors and cancer patients. Only in-frame clones appear in the TCRdb table, and some are missing; sequencing was by immunoSEQ multiplex PCR. This repertoire includes about 210,000 clones. The sample was blood. All receptors derive from a woman aged 25 to 39 in good health.

V is TRBV6-5 and J is TRBJ1-1, with a weak D call TRBD1 (6 bases). Trimming took off 6 bases at V and 5 bases at J, with 19 bases between the two ends. CDR1 is MNHEY and CDR2 is SVGAGI in the germline V gene. CDR3 size: 15 residues. In DNA form, the CDR3 reads TGTGCCAGCAGGACCGCTTTACAGGGAATTACTGAAGCTTTCTTT. It yields the protein CASRTALQGITEAFF.

This chain joins TRBV13 and TRBJ1-3, with D possibly TRBD1 on 5 matching bases. Germline V gives CDR1 PRHDT, CDR2 FYEKMQ (reference sequence). The CDR3 contains 15 residues. V gave up 2 bases and J gave up 3 bases, with 11 bases separating them. The CDR3 sequence: CASSLFGADGNTIYF. DNA for the CDR3: TGTGCCAGCAGCTTATTTGGGGCAGATGGAAACACCATATATTTT.

V gene TRBV10-1 combines with J gene TRBJ2-7; D perhaps matches TRBD1 (5 bases). The V and J ends lost 1 base and 4 bases respectively, with 14 bases between them. Looked up from germline, CDR1 is WNHNN and CDR2 is SYGVQD (reference sequence). The CDR3 is 15 amino acids. The CDR3 loop is CASSEWERGEYEQYF. CDR3 bases: TGCGCCAGCAGTGAGTGGGAAAGGGGCGAGTACGAGCAGTACTTC.

V usage is TRBV2 and J usage is TRBJ2-1; TRBD2 matches at 7 bases. The CDR3 is 15 residues long. Germline V gene data show CDR1 as SNHLY and CDR2 as FYNNEI. With 4 bases clipped from V and 8 bases from J, the junction kept 11 bases outside the gene matches. The CDR3 region is CASSAGQRGEDEQFF. The CDR3 region has the DNA TGTGCCAGCAGTGCAGGACAACGGGGGGAGGATGAGCAGTTCTTC.

This chain links TRBV2 with TRBJ2-3; TRBD2 agrees at 11 bases. The V segment lost 4 bases and the J segment 2 bases; nucleotides outside the gene matches: 2. The CDR3 spans 15 residues. CDR1 is SNHLY, CDR2 FYNNEI, per germline. The CDR3 sequence: CASSGLAGPTDTQYF. CDR3 nucleotide sequence: TGTGCCAGCAGTGGACTAGCGGGGCCCACAGATACGCAGTATTTT. The full variable domain, its missing parts supplied by reference TRBV2 and TRBJ2-3, is EPEVTQTPSHQVTQMGQEVILRCVPISNHLYFYWYRQILGQKVEFLVSFYNNEISEKSEIFDDQFSVERPDGSNFTLKIRSTKLEDSAMYFCASSGLAGPTDTQYFGPGTRLTVL.

The V and J genes are TRBV3-1 (or the pseudogene TRBV3-2) and TRBJ1-6, with D maybe TRBD1 (5 bases). V was cut by 4 bases and J by 10 bases, with 11 bases left in between. The CDR3 loop spans 13 amino acids. CDR1 is LGHDT and CDR2 is YNNKEL in the germline V gene (reference sequence). The CDR3 spells CASSPDSLSPLHF. CDR3 DNA sequence: TGTGCCAGCAGCCCTGACAGTCTCTCACCCCTCCACTTT.

The V gene is TRBV29-1, the J gene TRBJ2-7; D may be TRBD1 or TRBD2 (5 bases each). CDR1 is SQVTM and CDR2 is ANQGSEA in the germline V gene. The CDR3 length is 12 residues. The germline V and J ends were trimmed by 7 bases and 5 bases, with 15 bases remaining between them. CDR3 nucleotides: TGCAGCGGGGGAAGAGGGGATGACGAGCAGTACTTC. Translating it yields CSGGRGDDEQYF.

The chain uses TRBV2 and TRBJ1-2; 7 nucleotides align to TRBD1. Germline V gene lookup returns CDR1 SNHLY and CDR2 FYNNEI. The CDR3 contains 13 residues. The ends lost 6 bases at V and 0 bases at J; junction bases unmatched: 1. The CDR3 loop reads CASSTGANYGYTF. Written as DNA, the CDR3 is TGTGCCAGCAGCACAGGGGCTAACTATGGCTACACCTTC.

V gene TRBV5-1 combines with J gene TRBJ2-1; D remains ambiguous. The CDR3 consists of 15 residues. Germline lookup yields CDR1 SGHRS and CDR2 YFSETQ. V was clipped by 1 base and J by 2 bases, with 10 bases between them. The chain's CDR3 is CASSLTVSTYNEQFF. DNA of the CDR3: TGCGCCAGCAGCTTGACGGTCTCCACCTACAATGAGCAGTTCTTC.

In regard to this clone: At one end the junction does not follow the germline gene, possibly because of a read error. V is TRBV7-7 and J is TRBJ2-2; 9 bases are a match to TRBD1. From germline, CDR1 is SSHAT and CDR2 FNYEAQ (reference sequence). The CDR3 runs 15 residues. CDR3 DNA: TGTGCTAGCAGTCGGGACAGGGAGGGCACCGGGGAGCTGTTTTTT. Its translation: CASSRDREGTGELFF.

The J gene is TRBJ2-1, the V gene TRBV3-1 (or the pseudogene TRBV3-2), with 7 bases that match TRBD1. The CDR3 spans 13 residues. Germline V gives CDR1 LGHDT, CDR2 YNNKEL (reference sequence). V was clipped by 1 base and J by 10 bases; unmatched bases: 4. The CDR3 bases are TGTGCCAGCAGCCAAGTTTCAGGGGGAGAGCAGTTCTTC. Its protein product is CASSQVSGGEQFF.

The rearrangement uses TRBV27 and TRBJ1-5, with D hard to call. The CDR3 has 13 residues. Germline assignment: CDR1 MNHEY and CDR2 SMNVEV (reference sequence). V was cut by 6 bases and J by 4 bases, with 10 bases left in between. The CDR3 DNA follows: TGTGCCAGCAGACCTCAGGCTAATCAGCCCCAGCATTTT. This codes for CASRPQANQPQHF.

The genes are TRBV5-1 and TRBJ1-6, with D unresolved. V lost 5 bases, J lost 5 bases, and 11 bases lay in between. In germline, CDR1 is SGHRS, CDR2 YFSETQ. The CDR3 extends over 14 amino acids. CDR3 nucleotides: TGCGCCAGCAGAGCAGACGGAAATAATTCACCCCTCCACTTT. Translation: CASRADGNNSPLHF.

The chain couples TRBV18 to TRBJ2-7, with D possibly matching TRBD2 (6 bases). V dropped 6 bases and J dropped 3 bases, with 12 bases sitting between them. Germline V gene sequence: CDR1 KGHSH, CDR2 LQKENI. The CDR3 length is 13 residues. DNA of the CDR3: TGTGCCAGCTCGACCGCCGGGGGCTACGAGCAGTACTTC. The encoded protein is CASSTAGGYEQYF.

Of note for this clone: In the same sample, other DNA sequences code for this CDR3. This chain connects TRBV11-2 to TRBJ2-7, with D uncertain. The CDR3 covers 16 residues. Trimming cost V 1 base and J 2 bases, with 15 bases left between them. Germline V gene data show CDR1 as SGHAT and CDR2 as FQNNGV. The chain's CDR3 is CASSLGPGRLPYEQYF. DNA of the CDR3: TGTGCCAGCAGCTTAGGTCCAGGCCGGCTTCCCTACGAGCAGTACTTC.

The chain recombines TRBV19 with TRBJ1-1; no firm D call. Germline lookup yields CDR1 LNHDA and CDR2 SQIVND (reference sequence). V was clipped by 5 bases and J by 2 bases, with 15 bases between them. CDR3 length equals 15 residues. The CDR3 coding sequence is TGTGCCAGTAGTTTCCAAACGACCCACAACACTGAAGCTTTCTTT. Its translation is CASSFQTTHNTEAFF.